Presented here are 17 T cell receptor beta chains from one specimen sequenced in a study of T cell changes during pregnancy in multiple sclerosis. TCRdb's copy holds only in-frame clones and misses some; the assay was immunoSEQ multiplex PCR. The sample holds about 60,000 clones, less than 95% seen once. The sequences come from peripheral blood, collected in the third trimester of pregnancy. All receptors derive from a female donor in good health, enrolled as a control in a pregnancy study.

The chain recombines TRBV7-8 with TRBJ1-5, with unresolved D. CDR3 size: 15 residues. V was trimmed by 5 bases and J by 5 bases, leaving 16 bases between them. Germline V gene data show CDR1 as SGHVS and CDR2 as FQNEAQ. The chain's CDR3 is CASSPGLGVDQPQHF. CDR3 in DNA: TGTGCCAGCAGCCCGGGTCTCGGAGTAGATCAGCCCCAGCATTTT.

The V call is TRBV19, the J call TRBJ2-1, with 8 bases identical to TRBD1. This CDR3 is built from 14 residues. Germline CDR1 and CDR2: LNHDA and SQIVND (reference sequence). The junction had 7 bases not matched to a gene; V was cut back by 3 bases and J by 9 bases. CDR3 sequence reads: CASSMDRDRSEQFF. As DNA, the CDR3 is TGTGCCAGTAGTATGGACAGGGACAGGTCTGAGCAGTTCTTC.

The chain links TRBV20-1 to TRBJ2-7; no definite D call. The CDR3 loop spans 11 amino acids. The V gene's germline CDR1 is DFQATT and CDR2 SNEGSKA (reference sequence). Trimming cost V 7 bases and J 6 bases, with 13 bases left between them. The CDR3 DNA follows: TGCAGTGTACTATCCTTCGGCGAGCAGTACTTC. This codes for CSVLSFGEQYF.

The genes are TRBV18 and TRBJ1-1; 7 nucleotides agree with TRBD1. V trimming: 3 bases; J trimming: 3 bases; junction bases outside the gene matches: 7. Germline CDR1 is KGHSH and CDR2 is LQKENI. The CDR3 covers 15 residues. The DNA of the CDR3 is TGTGCCAGCTCACCGGTCTCGGGACAGTACACTGAAGCTTTCTTT. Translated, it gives CASSPVSGQYTEAFF.

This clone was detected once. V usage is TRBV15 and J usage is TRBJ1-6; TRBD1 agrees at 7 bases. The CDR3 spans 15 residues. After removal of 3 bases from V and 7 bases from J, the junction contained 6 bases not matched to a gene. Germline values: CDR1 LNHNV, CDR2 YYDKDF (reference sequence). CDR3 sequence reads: CATSSFGQANSPLHF. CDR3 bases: TGTGCCACCAGCAGTTTCGGACAGGCGAATTCACCCCTCCACTTT.

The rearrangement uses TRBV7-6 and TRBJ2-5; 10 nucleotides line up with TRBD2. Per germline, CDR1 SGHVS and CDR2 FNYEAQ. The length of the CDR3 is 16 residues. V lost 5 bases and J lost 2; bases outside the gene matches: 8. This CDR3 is CASSPRGSGGQETQYF. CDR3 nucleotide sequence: TGTGCCAGCAGCCCCCGGGGTAGCGGGGGGCAAGAGACCCAGTACTTC. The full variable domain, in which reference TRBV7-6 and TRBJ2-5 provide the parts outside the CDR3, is GAGVSQSPRYKVTKRGQDVALRCDPISGHVSLYWYRQALGQGPEFLTYFNYEAQQDKSGLPNDRFSAERPEGSISTLTIQRTEQRDSAMYRCASSPRGSGGQETQYFGPGTRLLVL.

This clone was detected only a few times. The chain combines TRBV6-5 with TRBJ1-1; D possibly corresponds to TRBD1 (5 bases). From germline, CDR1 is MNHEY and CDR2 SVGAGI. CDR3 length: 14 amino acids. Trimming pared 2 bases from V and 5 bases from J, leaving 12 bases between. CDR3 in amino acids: CASSYAEGRTEAFF. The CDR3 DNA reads TGTGCCAGCAGTTACGCTGAGGGGAGGACTGAAGCTTTCTTT.

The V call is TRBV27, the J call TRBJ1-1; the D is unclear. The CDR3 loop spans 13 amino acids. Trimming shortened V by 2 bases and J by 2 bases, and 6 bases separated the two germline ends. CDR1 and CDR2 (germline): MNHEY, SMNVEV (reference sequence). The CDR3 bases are TGTGCCAGCAGTTTACAGGCCAACACTGAAGCTTTCTTT. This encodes CASSLQANTEAFF.

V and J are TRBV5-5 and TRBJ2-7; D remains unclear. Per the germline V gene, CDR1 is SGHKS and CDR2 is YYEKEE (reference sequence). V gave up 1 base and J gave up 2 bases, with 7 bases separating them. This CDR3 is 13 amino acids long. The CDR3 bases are TGTGCCAGCAGCTTGCTAGGCCCCTACGAGCAGTACTTC. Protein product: CASSLLGPYEQYF.

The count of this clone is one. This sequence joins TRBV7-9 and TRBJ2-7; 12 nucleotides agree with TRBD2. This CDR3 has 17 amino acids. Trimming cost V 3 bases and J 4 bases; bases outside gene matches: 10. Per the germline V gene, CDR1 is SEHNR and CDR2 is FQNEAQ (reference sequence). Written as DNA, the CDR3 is TGTGCCAGCAGCTTCCTAGCGGGAGGGCCTGAGACTTACGAGCAGTACTTC. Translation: CASSFLAGGPETYEQYF.

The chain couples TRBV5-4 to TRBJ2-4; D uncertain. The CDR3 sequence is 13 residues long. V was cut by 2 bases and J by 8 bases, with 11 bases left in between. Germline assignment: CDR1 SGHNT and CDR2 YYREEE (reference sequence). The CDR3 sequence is CASSFLAADIQYF. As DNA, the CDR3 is TGTGCCAGCAGCTTTCTCGCGGCGGACATTCAGTACTTC. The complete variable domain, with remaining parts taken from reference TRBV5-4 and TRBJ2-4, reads ETGVTQSPTHLIKTRGQQVTLRCSSQSGHNTVSWYQQALGQGPQFIFQYYREEENGRGNFPPRFSGLQFPNYSSELNVNALELDDSALYLCASSFLAADIQYFGAGTRLSVL.

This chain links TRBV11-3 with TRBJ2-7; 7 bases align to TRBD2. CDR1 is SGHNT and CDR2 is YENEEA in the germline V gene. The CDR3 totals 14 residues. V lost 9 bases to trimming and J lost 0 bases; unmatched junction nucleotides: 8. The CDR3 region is CASSRGGSSYEQYF. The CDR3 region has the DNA TGTGCCAGTTCACGGGGCGGGAGCTCCTACGAGCAGTACTTC.

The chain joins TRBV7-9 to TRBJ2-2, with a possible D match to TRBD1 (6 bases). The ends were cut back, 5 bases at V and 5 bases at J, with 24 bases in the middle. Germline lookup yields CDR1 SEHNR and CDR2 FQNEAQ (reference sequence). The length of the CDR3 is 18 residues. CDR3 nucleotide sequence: TGTGCCAGCAGCCCCCTTGACCCGGGACACCGATTAACCGGGGAGCTGTTTTTT. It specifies CASSPLDPGHRLTGELFF.

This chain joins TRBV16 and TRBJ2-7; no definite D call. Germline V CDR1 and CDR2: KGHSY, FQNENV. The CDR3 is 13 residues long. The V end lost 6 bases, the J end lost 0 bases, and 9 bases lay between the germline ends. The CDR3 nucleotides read TGTGCCAGCAGTCCTGGGCCCTCCTACGAGCAGTACTTC. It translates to CASSPGPSYEQYF.

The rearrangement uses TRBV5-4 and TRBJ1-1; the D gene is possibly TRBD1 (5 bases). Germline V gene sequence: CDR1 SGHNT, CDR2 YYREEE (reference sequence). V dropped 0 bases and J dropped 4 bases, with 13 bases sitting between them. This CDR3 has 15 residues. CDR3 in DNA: TGTGCCAGCAGCTTGGCCACCGCAGGGCCCACTGAAGCTTTCTTT. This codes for CASSLATAGPTEAFF.

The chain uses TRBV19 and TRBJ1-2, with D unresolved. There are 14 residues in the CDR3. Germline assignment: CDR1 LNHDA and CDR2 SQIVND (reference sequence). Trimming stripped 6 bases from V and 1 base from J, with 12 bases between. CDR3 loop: CASSPTGINYGYTF. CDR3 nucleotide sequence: TGTGCCAGTAGCCCCACCGGGATTAACTATGGCTACACCTTC.

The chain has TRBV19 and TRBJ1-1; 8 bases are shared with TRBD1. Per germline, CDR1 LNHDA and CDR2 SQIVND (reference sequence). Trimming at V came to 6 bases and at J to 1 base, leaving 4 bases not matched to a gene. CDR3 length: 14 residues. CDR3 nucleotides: TGTGCCAGTAGCCACAGGGGGGCGAACACTGAAGCTTTCTTT. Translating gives CASSHRGANTEAFF.